Only one count was recorded for the clone carrying this T cell receptor beta chain. Every naive CD8 library was made from between about 18,000 and 1,100,000 sorted cells with 10%, 30% or 50% RNA. The authors built bulk TCR libraries by previously described methods with listed TCR primers. TCRdb recomputed calls from the PCR reads with MiXCR, one row per CDR3 protein. Of nearly 8,500 distinct CDR3 sequences in the sample, about 33% were seen once. This specimen comes from a study of molecular identifiers for immune sequencing clone quantification. Germline V gene data show CDR1 as LGHNA and CDR2 as YSLEER. Trimming shortened V by 3 bases and J by 6 bases, and 12 bases separated the two germline ends. The CDR3 contains 13 residues.

The TCR comes from a human donor in good health. Some libraries in this study had Jurkat cell RNA spiked in. The sequenced sample consisted of naive CD8+ T cells from blood, with Jurkat cell RNA spiked in. Regarding subset: FACS-sorted CD8+CD4-CCR7+CD45RA+ naive T cells. The V and J genes are TRBV4-3 and TRBJ2-7; D call uncertain. In nucleotides, the CDR3 is TGCGCCAGCAGCCAGGCACCAAGCACCGAGCAGTACTTC. The encoded protein is CASSQAPSTEQYF.